The TCR beta chain described here comes from a study of CD8 T cells in ankylosing spondylitis. This CDR3 region has 12 residues. Germline-derived CDR1 and CDR2 are LNHNV and YYDKDF (reference sequence). TCRdb recomputed calls from the 5' RACE reads with MiXCR, one row per CDR3 protein. Of 250,000 to 350,000 distinct CDR3 sequences listed, around 20% were seen once; the top ten hold roughly 7.4%. Study results and limitations: In ankylosing spondylitis blood, a motif of eight highly homologous TCR beta variants appeared characteristic.

Regarding this clonotype: The antigen is undetermined. Being one base from a much bigger clone, this may be a read error.

The chain is built from TRBV15 and TRBJ1-5; D gene uncertain. The material sequenced was blood, either unsorted or a sorted T cell fraction (not recorded which). The TCR originated in a male donor with ankylosing spondylitis or in good health (not recorded which). The CDR3 reads CTTSLLNQPQHF. The CDR3 region has the DNA TGTACCACCAGTCTGTTAAATCAGCCCCAGCATTTT. Full variable domain (missing parts from reference TRBV15 and TRBJ1-5): DAMVIQNPRYQVTQFGKPVTLSCSQTLNHNVMYWYQQKSSQAPKLLFHYYDKDFNNEADTPDNFQSRRPNTSFCFLDIRSPGLGDTAMYLCTTSLLNQPQHFGDGTRLSIL.